This TCR beta chain was retrieved from a study of liver allograft versus peripheral blood T cells. The wider study: The authors compared T cell receptor repertoires in transplanted livers with those in the peripheral blood of recipients.

Each CDR3 protein is one row after TCRdb ran MiXCR on the reads. The sample gives 3,000 to 4,000 distinct CDR3 sequences, roughly 15% of which show up once; around 3.1% is in the top ten. V lost 5 bases and J lost 12, with 14 bases in between. CDR3 length: 12 residues. Germline CDR1 is LGHNT and CDR2 is FRNRAP. The chain combines TRBV12-5 with TRBJ2-1; D gene unclear. The clonotype originates from a human patient who had a liver transplant. Certain T cells may be donor cells from the graft. CDR3 protein: CASGGVSGRQFF. The CDR3 nucleotides read TGTGCTAGTGGTGGGGTTTCCGGCCGGCAGTTCTTC.